The 8 T cell receptor beta chains in this list originate from one sample, sequenced in a study of CD8+ T cells in alopecia areata. In each case, RNA was isolated and then reverse transcribed into cDNA as the sequencing template. Here immunoSEQ multiplex PCR was the method, and the copy in TCRdb shows in-frame clones only, minus some. This sample has 150,000 to 200,000 clones, with approximately 70% found just once. Material: CD8+ T cells sorted from blood, obtained at week 0. The origin of the receptors is a human donor with alopecia areata.

This clone was detected once. The chain links TRBV30 to TRBJ1-2, with a possible D match to TRBD1 (5 bases). Germline values: CDR1 GTSNPN, CDR2 SVGIG (reference sequence). V was clipped by 5 bases and J by 4 bases, with 14 bases between them. The CDR3 totals 13 residues. The CDR3: CAWAGDSFYGYTF. The DNA for the CDR3 is TGTGCCTGGGCAGGCGACAGCTTCTATGGCTACACCTTC.

The chain has TRBV4-2 and TRBJ1-2, with 7 bases aligning to TRBD1. Looked up from germline, CDR1 is LGHNA and CDR2 is YNFKEQ. Unmatched junction bases numbered 15, after V lost 5 bases and J lost 6 bases. CDR3 size: 16 residues. The CDR3 bases are TGTGCCAGCAGCAAAGCCCCTGCCAGGGGGTACGATGGCTACACCTTC. It translates to CASSKAPARGYDGYTF.

The chain joins TRBV19 to TRBJ2-7; 7 bases map to TRBD1. V was clipped by 5 bases and J by 5 bases; unmatched bases: 6. The CDR3 is 13 amino acids. CDR1 and CDR2 (germline): LNHDA, SQIVND (reference sequence). CDR3 residues: CASSVTGVNEQYF. CDR3 in DNA: TGTGCCAGTAGTGTTACAGGGGTAAACGAGCAGTACTTC.

V is TRBV9 and J is TRBJ1-1; D is unclear. Germline V gene sequence: CDR1 SGDLS, CDR2 YYNGEE. CDR3 length: 16 amino acids. V was shortened by 0 bases and J by 1 base, with 13 bases between the two germline ends. CDR3 DNA: TGTGCCAGCAGCGTAGCCGACAAAGCCGGGAACACTGAAGCTTTCTTT. Protein sequence: CASSVADKAGNTEAFF. Supplemented by reference TRBV9 and TRBJ1-1, the full variable domain reads DSGVTQTPKHLITATGQRVTLRCSPRSGDLSVYWYQQSLDQGLQFLIQYYNGEERAKGNILERFSAQQFPDLHSELNLSSLELGDSALYFCASSVADKAGNTEAFFGQGTRLTVV.

The J gene is TRBJ2-1, the V gene TRBV30; 12 bases align to TRBD2. CDR1 is GTSNPN and CDR2 is SVGIG in the germline V gene (reference sequence). This CDR3 has 18 residues. The ends lost 1 base at V and 7 bases at J; junction bases unmatched: 14. CDR3 nucleotide sequence: TGTGCCTGGAGTGGAGCCACTAGCGGGGGGCTCCTCGGAAATGAGCAGTTCTTC. Translation: CAWSGATSGGLLGNEQFF.

This chain uses TRBV2 with TRBJ2-2; D not resolved. CDR1 is SNHLY, CDR2 FYNNEI, per germline. The length of the CDR3 is 11 residues. V was shortened by 7 bases and J by 3 bases, with 3 bases between the two germline ends. The CDR3 here is CASKYTGELFF. The CDR3 nucleotides read TGTGCCAGCAAGTACACCGGGGAGCTGTTTTTT. Supplemented by reference TRBV2 and TRBJ2-2, the full variable domain reads EPEVTQTPSHQVTQMGQEVILRCVPISNHLYFYWYRQILGQKVEFLVSFYNNEISEKSEIFDDQFSVERPDGSNFTLKIRSTKLEDSAMYFCASKYTGELFFGEGSRLTVL.

This clone was seen once. This chain connects TRBV4-2 to TRBJ2-3; D might be TRBD2 (6 bases). Germline CDR1 reads LGHNA; CDR2 reads YNFKEQ. Trimming stripped 1 base from V and 6 bases from J, with 14 bases between. The CDR3 covers 15 residues. The CDR3 loop is CASSQVGLARDTQYF. The CDR3 DNA reads TGTGCCAGCAGCCAAGTCGGGCTAGCGAGGGATACGCAGTATTTT.

The CDR3 loop reads CASSMGGYEQYF. The CDR3, as DNA: TGTGCCAGTAGTATGGGCGGCTACGAGCAGTACTTC. The genes are TRBV19 and TRBJ2-7; D is undetermined. Trimming stripped 3 bases from V and 3 bases from J, with 6 bases between. CDR3 length: 12 residues. CDR1 is LNHDA, CDR2 SQIVND, per germline (reference sequence). Together with reference TRBV19 and TRBJ2-7, the CDR3 gives the full variable domain: DGGITQSPKYLFRKEGQNVTLSCEQNLNHDAMYWYRQDPGQGLRLIYYSQIVNDFQKGDIAEGYSVSREKKESFPLTVTSAQKNPTAFYLCASSMGGYEQYFGPGTRLTVT.